The sequence of this T cell receptor (beta chain) was determined in a study of T cells in Graves' hyperthyroidism and ophthalmopathy. Study-level points and caveats: Ophthalmopathy was model-predicted a median roughly 6.2 months pre-onset. Blood also carried most thyroid clonotypes expanded above 0.001.

Germline V gives CDR1 WSHSY, CDR2 SAAADI. Trimming removed 5 bases at V and 0 bases at J, with 12 bases between. The CDR3 sequence is 15 residues long. Clinical symptoms, serum thyroxine and TRAb, thyroid ultrasound and orbital computed tomography were used for the diagnoses. Template material for amplifying TCR beta CDR3 regions consisted of RNA transcripts. TCR CDR3 underwent first-round RT-PCR with the HTBI primer set. A single record per CDR3 protein comes from TCRdb applying MiXCR to the multiplex PCR reads. The data show 400,000 to 450,000 distinct CDR3 sequences, roughly 14% seen once. At least ten counts were recorded for this clonotype. The antigen is unknown.

This receptor was obtained from a man aged 18 to 30 with Graves' ophthalmopathy. The rearrangement links TRBV10-2 to TRBJ2-3; D call uncertain. Sequenced sample: blood. CDR3 DNA: TGCGCCAGCAGTAGCACCCATTCTAGCACAGATACGCAGTATTTT. This gives the protein CASSSTHSSTDTQYF.